The 27 T cell receptor beta chains reported below all come from one sample, sequenced in a study of cytomegalovirus exposure and HLA in healthy donors. With 60 Vbeta and 13 Jbeta primers, the PCR was carried out. TCRdb's copy holds only in-frame clones and misses some; the assay was immunoSEQ multiplex PCR. The sample has about 150,000 clones; roughly 84% are singletons. Sequenced material: PBMCs. The receptors were sampled from a boy aged 2 to 9 in good health and CMV-seronegative.

This sequence joins TRBV5-8 and TRBJ1-1; maybe TRBD1 (6 bases). V was clipped by 4 bases and J by 0 bases, with 13 bases between them. Germline V gives CDR1 SGHTS, CDR2 YDEGEE. The CDR3 covers 15 residues. The CDR3 DNA is TGTGCCAGCAGCGGAAAGGACAGCTTGAACACTGAAGCTTTCTTT. Protein product: CASSGKDSLNTEAFF.

This clone showed up just a few times. A read error may explain this, as a much larger clone is one base away. Other DNA sequences of this sample code for an identical CDR3. The chain couples TRBV7-8 to TRBJ2-1; no reliable D call. From germline, CDR1 is SGHVS and CDR2 FQNEAQ. CDR3 size: 15 residues. The CDR3 is CASRPTRSSYNEQFF. The DNA for the CDR3 is TGCGCCAGCAGGCCGACAAGGTCGTCCTACAATGAGCAGTTCTTC.

This clone occurred a few times. The rearrangement joins TRBV2 to TRBJ1-1; 9 nucleotides match TRBD1. The germline V gene encodes CDR1 SNHLY and CDR2 FYNNEI. CDR3 length: 15 residues. Unmatched junction bases numbered 11, after V lost 6 bases and J lost 6 bases. CDR3 sequence (DNA): TGTGCCAGCAGGGGATGGGGGACAGGGAGACCTGAAGCTTTCTTT. Its translation: CASRGWGTGRPEAFF.

The chain joins TRBV19 to TRBJ2-1; weak D call: TRBD2 (5 bases). The CDR3 contains 16 residues. Trimming left V 5 bases short and J 6 bases short, with 20 bases between. Germline loops: CDR1 LNHDA, CDR2 SQIVND (reference sequence). CDR3 region: CASSLRAAPGGNEQFF. CDR3 DNA: TGTGCCAGTAGTTTGAGAGCCGCCCCTGGAGGCAATGAGCAGTTCTTC. Full variable domain (remainder filled in from reference TRBV19 and TRBJ2-1): DGGITQSPKYLFRKEGQNVTLSCEQNLNHDAMYWYRQDPGQGLRLIYYSQIVNDFQKGDIAEGYSVSREKKESFPLTVTSAQKNPTAFYLCASSLRAAPGGNEQFFGPGTRLTVL.

The chain carries TRBV2 and TRBJ2-7; a possible D gene is TRBD1 (6 bases). Germline CDR1 reads SNHLY; CDR2 reads FYNNEI. Deletions cut 3 bases from V and 0 bases from J, with 9 bases between. This CDR3 has 14 residues. As DNA, the CDR3 is TGTGCCAGCAGTGAGGAGGACAGCTCCTACGAGCAGTACTTC. Protein sequence: CASSEEDSSYEQYF.

The rearrangement joins TRBV6-7 to TRBJ2-7; 13 positions agree with TRBD2. TRBV6-7 is an ORF for which the function is uncertain. V was clipped by 4 bases and J by 6 bases; unmatched bases: 0. The CDR3 sequence is 13 residues long. The DNA for the CDR3 is TGTGCCAGCAGTTGGACTAGCGGGAGCGAGCAGTACTTC. Its translation: CASSWTSGSEQYF.

The chain joins TRBV6-5 to TRBJ2-3, with TRBD2 as a possible D gene (6 bases). The CDR3 extends over 15 amino acids. V was clipped by 2 bases and J by 4 bases, with 13 bases between them. Germline lookup yields CDR1 MNHEY and CDR2 SVGAGI. The CDR3 coding sequence is TGTGCCAGCAGTTACACGGTTTCGGGGGCAGATACGCAGTATTTT. Its protein product is CASSYTVSGADTQYF.

The CDR3 is CASSPTGRYASPLHF. The CDR3 DNA is TGTGCCAGCTCACCGACAGGTCGGTATGCTTCACCCCTCCACTTT. The chain joins TRBV18 to TRBJ1-6; maybe TRBD1 (6 bases). This CDR3 comprises 15 residues. Trimming took 3 bases from V and 9 from J, leaving 15 bases between them. Germline CDR1 KGHSH, CDR2 LQKENI.

The rearrangement links TRBV2 to TRBJ2-5, with D tentatively TRBD2 (6 bases). Germline V gene data show CDR1 as SNHLY and CDR2 as FYNNEI. CDR3 length equals 15 residues. The V end was cut by 7 bases, the J end by 5 bases, with 20 bases between. The CDR3 sequence: CASINGGAGYETQYF. The CDR3 bases are TGTGCCAGCATAAATGGAGGGGCGGGCTACGAGACCCAGTACTTC.

The CDR3 bases are TGTGCCACCCCAATCTTCGATACCCAGTCCGGGGAGACCCAGTACTTC. Encoded protein: CATPIFDTQSGETQYF. The chain is built from TRBV2 and TRBJ2-5; D is uncertain. The germline gives CDR1 SNHLY, CDR2 FYNNEI. V lost 10 bases and J 5 bases, leaving 26 bases between the germline ends. This CDR3 contains 16 residues.

This sequence joins TRBV7-9 and TRBJ1-5; D gene ambiguous. The germline CDR1 and CDR2 sequences are SEHNR and FQNEAQ (reference sequence). Trimming took 0 bases from V and 6 from J, leaving 9 bases between them. The CDR3 consists of 14 residues. The CDR3 sequence: CASSLAVTGQPQHF. The CDR3 DNA reads as TGTGCCAGCAGCTTAGCAGTTACCGGTCAGCCCCAGCATTTT.

The rearrangement uses TRBV25-1 and TRBJ2-3; D might be TRBD2 (5 bases). Per germline, CDR1 MGHDK and CDR2 SYGVNS. V was trimmed by 6 bases and J by 0 bases, leaving 13 bases between them. This CDR3 region has 15 residues. The CDR3 region has the DNA TGTGCCAGCAGAAAAGCGGAATATAGCACAGATACGCAGTATTTT. Translated, it gives CASRKAEYSTDTQYF.

CDR3: CASSRGGTGVLGNQPQHF. The CDR3 DNA sequence: TGTGCCAGCAGTCGGGGTGGGACAGGGGTGTTGGGCAATCAGCCCCAGCATTTT. The chain links TRBV27 to TRBJ1-5, with 10 positions matching TRBD1. The trim removed 5 bases at V and 2 bases at J, leaving 12 bases unmatched. CDR3 length: 18 residues. CDR1 and CDR2 from the germline V gene are MNHEY and SMNVEV (reference sequence).

V and J are TRBV19 and TRBJ2-1, with 8 positions matching TRBD2. Germline CDR1 LNHDA, CDR2 SQIVND (reference sequence). The junction had 17 bases not matched to a gene; V was cut back by 10 bases and J by 3 bases. This CDR3 contains 17 residues. The CDR3 sequence is CATRDIAGTLNYNEQFF. The CDR3, as DNA: TGTGCCACCCGAGATATAGCGGGGACGTTAAACTACAATGAGCAGTTCTTC.

J is TRBJ1-2 and V is TRBV27; TRBD1 aligns across 7 bases. Germline lookup yields CDR1 MNHEY and CDR2 SMNVEV (reference sequence). This CDR3 has 12 residues. With V trimmed by 9 bases and J by 8 bases, 9 bases remained unmatched. CDR3 bases: TGTGCCAGTAGACAGGGTGAGCAGGGCTACACCTTC. Translated, it gives CASRQGEQGYTF.

V usage is TRBV7-6 and J usage is TRBJ1-4; no clear D. V lost 3 bases and J 4 bases, leaving 15 bases between the germline ends. The CDR3 spans 16 residues. The germline V gene has CDR1 SGHVS and CDR2 FNYEAQ. In nucleotides, the CDR3 is TGTGCCAGCAGCTTGGAACCAGGAGGTCATAATGAAAAACTGTTTTTT. Its translation: CASSLEPGGHNEKLFF.

The chain couples TRBV10-3 to TRBJ2-7; 8 bases match TRBD2. From germline, CDR1 is ENHRY and CDR2 SYGVKD. With V trimmed by 10 bases and J by 7 bases, 15 bases remained unmatched. The CDR3 contains 14 residues. CDR3 DNA sequence: TGTGCCACCACACTGAGCGGGGGAATGGGGGAGCAGTACTTC. This encodes CATTLSGGMGEQYF.

The V and J genes are TRBV6-1 and TRBJ1-2, with 7 nucleotides matching TRBD1. V trimming: 4 bases; J trimming: 8 bases; junction bases outside the gene matches: 13. From germline, CDR1 is MNHNS and CDR2 SASEGT. CDR3 length equals 15 residues. The CDR3 DNA follows: TGTGCCAGCAGTGTCCGACAGGGACCCTCCTTGGGCTACACCTTC. Protein: CASSVRQGPSLGYTF.

The chain has TRBV5-1 and TRBJ2-7, with 7 bases aligning to TRBD2. The V gene's germline CDR1 is SGHRS and CDR2 YFSETQ. V trimming: 3 bases; J trimming: 3 bases; junction bases outside the gene matches: 9. The CDR3 runs to 15 residues. CDR3 in amino acids: CASSSVLAAFYEQYF. In nucleotides, the CDR3 is TGCGCCAGCAGCTCGGTCCTAGCGGCCTTCTACGAGCAGTACTTC.

The genes are TRBV7-3 and TRBJ1-2; D gene unclear. Germline values: CDR1 SGHTA, CDR2 FQGTGA. The V end lost 2 bases, the J end lost 8 bases, and 15 bases lay between the germline ends. This CDR3 comprises 14 residues. CDR3 region: CASSLGTDPAGYTF. The CDR3 bases are TGTGCCAGCAGCTTAGGTACAGACCCTGCGGGCTACACCTTC.

The V and J genes are TRBV6-5 and TRBJ1-1; the match to TRBD1 covers 8 bases. CDR3 size: 15 residues. With V trimmed by 4 bases and J by 9 bases, 13 bases remained unmatched. Germline V gene data show CDR1 as MNHEY and CDR2 as SVGAGI. The CDR3 is CASSSSLGQGGKAFF. In DNA form, the CDR3 reads TGTGCCAGCAGTTCCAGTCTCGGACAGGGAGGAAAAGCTTTCTTT.

The chain joins TRBV28 to TRBJ1-1; D unresolved. Germline assignment: CDR1 MDHEN and CDR2 SYDVKM. The V end was cut by 6 bases, the J end by 3 bases, with 11 bases between. The CDR3 runs to 13 residues. This CDR3 reads CASSHPGDTEAFF. The CDR3 DNA is TGTGCCAGCAGCCACCCCGGGGACACTGAAGCTTTCTTT.

Here the CDR3 DNA reads TGTGCCAGCAGTTTATTACAGGGTGGTGGCTACACCTTC. Protein: CASSLLQGGGYTF. The chain uses TRBV28 and TRBJ1-2; D might be TRBD1 (6 bases). V dropped 1 base and J dropped 7 bases, with 10 bases sitting between them. CDR3 size: 13 residues. From germline, CDR1 is MDHEN and CDR2 SYDVKM.

This clone was seen more than once but under ten times. The V and J genes are TRBV6-5 and TRBJ2-5, with TRBD2 as a possible D gene (5 bases). The germline V gene encodes CDR1 MNHEY and CDR2 SVGAGI. Trimming took off 0 bases at V and 1 base at J, with 9 bases between the two ends. This CDR3 region has 15 residues. CDR3 nucleotides: TGTGCCAGCAGTTACTCGAGGGTACTCCAAGAGACCCAGTACTTC. Protein: CASSYSRVLQETQYF.

This clone was detected a few times. The chain carries TRBV6-5 and TRBJ1-1, with D unresolved. Germline CDR1 reads MNHEY; CDR2 reads SVGAGI. Trimming removed 5 bases at V and 4 bases at J, with 17 bases between. CDR3 length: 15 residues. DNA of the CDR3: TGTGCCAGCAGTCGGGCCGGGGTACATCGCACTGAAGCTTTCTTT. Its translation: CASSRAGVHRTEAFF.

The V and J genes are TRBV5-1 and TRBJ2-2; tentative D call: TRBD1 (5 bases). The CDR3 has 16 residues. CDR1 SGHRS and CDR2 YFSETQ come from the germline V gene. With 4 bases removed from V and 8 bases from J, the gap between germline ends came to 21 bases. CDR3 loop: CASSHNMQGPRGELFF. In DNA form, the CDR3 reads TGCGCCAGCAGCCATAACATGCAGGGCCCGCGAGGGGAGCTGTTTTTT.

The chain links TRBV5-6 to TRBJ2-5; 9 bases map to TRBD2. This CDR3 has 14 residues. Unmatched junction bases numbered 7, after V lost 1 base and J lost 9 bases. Germline loops: CDR1 SGHDT, CDR2 YYEEEE. CDR3 in amino acids: CASSLSSSGASQYF. In DNA, the CDR3 is TGTGCCAGCAGCTTGAGTTCTAGCGGGGCGTCCCAGTACTTC.